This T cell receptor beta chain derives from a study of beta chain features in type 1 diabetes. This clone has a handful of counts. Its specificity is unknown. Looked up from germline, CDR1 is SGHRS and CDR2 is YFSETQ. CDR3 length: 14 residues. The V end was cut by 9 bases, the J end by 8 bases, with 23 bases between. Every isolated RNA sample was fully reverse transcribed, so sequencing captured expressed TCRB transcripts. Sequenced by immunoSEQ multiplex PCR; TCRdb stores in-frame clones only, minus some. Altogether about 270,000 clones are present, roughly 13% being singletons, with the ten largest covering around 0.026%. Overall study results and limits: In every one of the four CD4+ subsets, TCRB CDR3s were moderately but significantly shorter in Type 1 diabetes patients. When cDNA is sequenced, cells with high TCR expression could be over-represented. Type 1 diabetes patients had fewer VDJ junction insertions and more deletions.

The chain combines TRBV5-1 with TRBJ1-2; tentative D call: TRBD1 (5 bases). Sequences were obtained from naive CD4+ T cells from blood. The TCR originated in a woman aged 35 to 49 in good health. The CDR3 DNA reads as TGCGCCACCTCAGCACGGGGGGAAAGGTTCGGCTACACCTTC. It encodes CATSARGERFGYTF.